This entry lists 26 T cell receptor beta chains sequenced from one sample in a study of cytomegalovirus exposure and HLA in healthy donors. Some clones are missing from TCRdb's copy, which holds only in-frame ones; the method was immunoSEQ multiplex PCR. The sample comprises approximately 160,000 clones, over 85% of which are singletons, and about a tenth rests with the top ten. Source material: PBMCs. Every receptor here comes from a woman younger than 30 in good health and CMV-seropositive.

This rearrangement joins TRBV4-1 to TRBJ1-5; D remains ambiguous. V was clipped by 0 bases and J by 3 bases, with 18 bases between them. Germline V lookup: CDR1 MGHRA, CDR2 YSYEKL. The CDR3 spans 18 residues. The DNA of the CDR3 is TGCGCCAGCAGCCAAGACCTTCTCCGGCGGCTAAACAATCAGCCCCAGCATTTT. Translating it yields CASSQDLLRRLNNQPQHF.

The chain is built from TRBV15 and TRBJ1-1, with D unclear. The CDR3 length is 15 residues. V shed 0 bases and J shed 1 base, with 9 bases lying between them. Germline CDR1 LNHNV, CDR2 YYDKDF (reference sequence). The CDR3 DNA follows: TGTGCCACCAGCAGAGATCTTGGAGCGAACACTGAAGCTTTCTTT. Encoded protein: CATSRDLGANTEAFF.

This clone was found once. V and J are TRBV28 and TRBJ2-7, with 16 bases lining up with TRBD2. The CDR3 has 17 amino acids. In germline, CDR1 is MDHEN, CDR2 SYDVKM. The J segment lost 4 bases and the V segment lost 4 bases, leaving 7 bases of the junction unmatched. The CDR3 loop is CASSSGTSGRAGYEQYF. As DNA, the CDR3 is TGTGCCAGCAGTTCAGGGACTAGCGGGAGGGCCGGGTACGAGCAGTACTTC.

The chain combines TRBV6-5 with TRBJ2-7; D possibly corresponds to TRBD1 (6 bases). With 5 bases removed from V and 1 base from J, the gap between germline ends came to 15 bases. The CDR3 is made up of 15 amino acids. Germline V gives CDR1 MNHEY, CDR2 SVGAGI. The CDR3 DNA is TGTGCCAGCAGTGTCACCGGGACACCATCCTACGAGCAGTACTTC. Translation: CASSVTGTPSYEQYF.

The chain combines TRBV9 with TRBJ2-3; D is possibly TRBD2 (5 bases). CDR3 length: 12 residues. V lost 4 bases to trimming and J lost 6 bases, with 9 bases between them. CDR1 is SGDLS, CDR2 YYNGEE, per germline. CDR3 in amino acids: CASSTSADTQYF. CDR3 in DNA: TGTGCCAGCAGCACTAGTGCCGATACGCAGTATTTT. The full variable domain, in which reference TRBV9 and TRBJ2-3 provide the parts outside the CDR3, is DSGVTQTPKHLITATGQRVTLRCSPRSGDLSVYWYQQSLDQGLQFLIQYYNGEERAKGNILERFSAQQFPDLHSELNLSSLELGDSALYFCASSTSADTQYFGPGTRLTVL.

The gene calls are TRBV5-4 and TRBJ2-7, with 12 positions matching TRBD2. Losses at the gene ends were 5 bases for V and 6 bases for J; bases not matched to a gene: 12. Germline V gives CDR1 SGHNT, CDR2 YYREEE (reference sequence). This CDR3 comprises 16 residues. The CDR3: CASRVGLAGGQIEQYF. In nucleotides, the CDR3 is TGTGCCAGCAGAGTGGGGCTAGCGGGAGGGCAGATCGAGCAGTACTTC.

The J gene is TRBJ1-1, the V gene TRBV5-6; D might be TRBD1 (5 bases). The CDR3 has 15 amino acids. Germline values: CDR1 SGHDT, CDR2 YYEEEE. The germline V and J ends were trimmed by 2 bases and 5 bases, with 16 bases remaining between them. The CDR3 here is CASSFGRLGGTEAFF. CDR3 coding DNA: TGTGCCAGCAGCTTTGGCAGGCTCGGGGGGACTGAAGCTTTCTTT.

The chain uses TRBV11-2 and TRBJ2-5; TRBD2 is a possible D gene (6 bases). This CDR3 comprises 13 residues. The germline V gene has CDR1 SGHAT and CDR2 FQNNGV. V lost 5 bases and J 3 bases, leaving 10 bases between the germline ends. The CDR3: CASSMGLEETQYF. CDR3 bases: TGTGCCAGCAGCATGGGACTGGAAGAGACCCAGTACTTC.

This clone was found once. The DNA for the CDR3 is TGTGCCAGCAGCCAGGACAGCTACGAGCAGTACTTC. Residues: CASSQDSYEQYF. This rearrangement joins TRBV5-6 to TRBJ2-7; D possibly corresponds to TRBD1 (6 bases). This CDR3 has 12 residues. The V end was cut by 4 bases, the J end by 3 bases, with 8 bases between. Germline V lookup: CDR1 SGHDT, CDR2 YYEEEE.

The chain recombines TRBV5-1 with TRBJ2-2, with D maybe TRBD1 (6 bases). Germline V gene lookup returns CDR1 SGHRS and CDR2 YFSETQ. This CDR3 has 17 residues. Between the trimmed V and J ends, which lost 0 bases and 6 bases, there was a span of 18 bases. Here the CDR3 reads CASSLEVQGRRSGELFF. CDR3 in DNA: TGCGCCAGCAGCTTGGAAGTACAGGGAAGGAGATCCGGGGAGCTGTTTTTT.

The gene calls are TRBV19 and TRBJ1-1, with D possibly TRBD1 on 5 matching bases. V gave up 3 bases and J gave up 4 bases, with 9 bases separating them. The CDR3 is 13 amino acids. Germline CDR1 LNHDA, CDR2 SQIVND (reference sequence). CDR3 region: CASSMLGATEAFF. In DNA, the CDR3 is TGTGCCAGTAGTATGCTAGGGGCCACTGAAGCTTTCTTT.

J is TRBJ2-2 and V is TRBV6-6; 10 bases are shared with TRBD1. Germline trimming cut 5 bases from V and 4 bases from J; bases unmatched to any gene: 7. This CDR3 contains 16 residues. CDR1 and CDR2 from the germline V gene are MNHNY and SVGAGI (reference sequence). The CDR3 DNA is TGTGCCAGCAGTCCAGGACAGGGGGAGGGCACCGGGGAGCTGTTTTTT. It codes for CASSPGQGEGTGELFF.

The chain combines TRBV27 with TRBJ2-3; 11 bases are a match to TRBD2. Germline V gene lookup returns CDR1 MNHEY and CDR2 SMNVEV (reference sequence). The CDR3 loop spans 18 amino acids. V gave up 3 bases and J gave up 4 bases; unmatched junction bases: 12. CDR3 residues: CASSFRGPLAGVSDTQYF. The CDR3 DNA sequence: TGTGCCAGCAGTTTTAGGGGCCCACTAGCGGGAGTTTCAGATACGCAGTATTTT.

CDR3 in amino acids: CASSVEGFNYGYTF. In DNA, the CDR3 is TGTGCCAGCAGCGTAGAGGGGTTCAACTATGGCTACACCTTC. The gene calls are TRBV9 and TRBJ1-2; a weak D match, TRBD1 (5 bases). Looked up from germline, CDR1 is SGDLS and CDR2 is YYNGEE. Trimming shortened V by 0 bases and J by 2 bases, and 8 bases separated the two germline ends. This CDR3 comprises 14 residues.

The J gene is TRBJ2-7, the V gene TRBV19; perhaps TRBD2 as D (6 bases). Germline CDR1 and CDR2: LNHDA and SQIVND (reference sequence). Trimming took 5 bases from V and 9 from J, leaving 17 bases between them. The CDR3 runs 13 residues. The CDR3 region is CASSVDYSAWQYF. The CDR3 nucleotides are TGTGCCAGTAGTGTGGACTATTCGGCGTGGCAGTACTTC. Supplemented by reference TRBV19 and TRBJ2-7, the full variable domain reads DGGITQSPKYLFRKEGQNVTLSCEQNLNHDAMYWYRQDPGQGLRLIYYSQIVNDFQKGDIAEGYSVSREKKESFPLTVTSAQKNPTAFYLCASSVDYSAWQYFGPGTRLTVT.

The V call is TRBV4-2, the J call TRBJ1-5; TRBD1 might be the D (6 bases). From germline, CDR1 is LGHNA and CDR2 YNFKEQ. There are 19 residues in the CDR3. V dropped 0 bases and J dropped 0 bases, with 18 bases sitting between them. CDR3 residues: CASSQELGGGSYSNQPQHF. In nucleotides, the CDR3 is TGTGCCAGCAGCCAAGAACTGGGAGGGGGTTCTTATAGCAATCAGCCCCAGCATTTT.

The rearrangement uses TRBV6-5 and TRBJ2-4; 7 bases match TRBD2. In germline, CDR1 is MNHEY, CDR2 SVGAGI. V shed 6 bases and J 10 bases; nucleotides not matched to a gene: 9. This CDR3 is 13 amino acids long. The DNA of the CDR3 is TGTGCCAGCAGGGGAGGGCAGGGTCGGATTCAGTACTTC. This codes for CASRGGQGRIQYF.

This clone showed up just once. The chain recombines TRBV6-4 with TRBJ2-3; 8 nucleotides match TRBD2. J gave up 2 bases and V 3 bases, and 4 bases lay outside the gene matches. The germline CDR1 and CDR2 sequences are MRHNA and SNTAGT. This CDR3 is built from 15 residues. DNA for the CDR3: TGTGCCAGCAGTGAATTAGCGGGGCACACAGATACGCAGTATTTT. As protein: CASSELAGHTDTQYF.

J is TRBJ2-7 and V is TRBV4-2, with 7 bases aligning to TRBD1. The CDR3 is 13 residues long. The germline V gene encodes CDR1 LGHNA and CDR2 YNFKEQ. The V segment lost 4 bases and the J segment 3 bases; nucleotides outside the gene matches: 3. CDR3 DNA sequence: TGTGCCAGCAGCCTCAGGGGGATCTACGAGCAGTACTTC. Protein product: CASSLRGIYEQYF.

The V call is TRBV15, the J call TRBJ2-2; D is possibly TRBD2 (6 bases). The CDR3 contains 15 residues. CDR1 and CDR2 (germline): LNHNV, YYDKDF (reference sequence). Trimming took off 6 bases at V and 6 bases at J, with 17 bases between the two ends. The CDR3 region is CATRVIGGKAGELFF. Written as DNA, the CDR3 is TGTGCCACCAGGGTGATCGGGGGAAAGGCCGGGGAGCTGTTTTTT.

This chain connects TRBV30 to TRBJ2-3, with TRBD2 identical over 7 bases. The CDR3 contains 16 residues. CDR1 is GTSNPN, CDR2 SVGIG, per germline (reference sequence). V trimming: 0 bases; J trimming: 0 bases; junction bases outside the gene matches: 6. This CDR3 reads CAWSVGAGVSTDTQYF. The DNA for the CDR3 is TGTGCCTGGAGTGTAGGGGCGGGAGTTAGCACAGATACGCAGTATTTT.

J is TRBJ2-7 and V is TRBV5-1, with D unclear. V was cut by 0 bases and J by 4 bases, with 5 bases left in between. The CDR3 contains 12 residues. The germline CDR1 and CDR2 sequences are SGHRS and YFSETQ. CDR3 in DNA: TGCGCCAGCAGCTTGGGGCAATACGAGCAGTACTTC. Residues: CASSLGQYEQYF.

There are a few counts of this clone. The V gene is TRBV4-2, the J gene TRBJ2-7; 14 bases fit TRBD2. The CDR3 totals 16 residues. In germline, CDR1 is LGHNA, CDR2 YNFKEQ. V lost 2 bases, J lost 4 bases, and 4 bases stayed unmatched. DNA for the CDR3: TGTGCCAGCAGCCAATTGGGACTAGCGGGAGAGTACGAGCAGTACTTC. Translating gives CASSQLGLAGEYEQYF.

This clone was seen once. This rearrangement joins TRBV2 to TRBJ2-1, with D perhaps matching TRBD2 (5 bases). V was clipped by 0 bases and J by 4 bases, with 7 bases between them. CDR3 length: 14 residues. Per germline, CDR1 SNHLY and CDR2 FYNNEI. The DNA for the CDR3 is TGTGCCAGCAGTGAAGCTAGGACTTACAATGAGCAGTTCTTC. The encoded protein is CASSEARTYNEQFF.

J is TRBJ2-7 and V is TRBV18, with 7 bases that match TRBD1. Trimming removed 5 bases from V and 2 bases from J; junction bases left unmatched: 9. This CDR3 has 15 amino acids. In germline, CDR1 is KGHSH, CDR2 LQKENI. CDR3 protein: CASSYSGGAPYEQYF. The CDR3 nucleotides read TGTGCCAGCTCATATTCAGGGGGAGCGCCCTACGAGCAGTACTTC. Looking up the rest from reference TRBV18 and TRBJ2-7 gives the full variable domain: NAGVMQNPRHLVRRRGQEARLRCSPMKGHSHVYWYRQLPEEGLKFMVYLQKENIIDESGMPKERFSAEFPKEGPSILRIQQVVRGDSAAYFCASSYSGGAPYEQYFGPGTRLTVT.

The V call is TRBV9, the J call TRBJ2-3; 10 bases align to TRBD2. V was clipped by 6 bases and J by 4 bases; unmatched bases: 5. Germline-derived CDR1 and CDR2 are SGDLS and YYNGEE. The CDR3 has 14 residues. CDR3 sequence: CASTHGLAADTQYF. Written as DNA, the CDR3 is TGTGCCAGCACTCACGGACTAGCGGCAGATACGCAGTATTTT.